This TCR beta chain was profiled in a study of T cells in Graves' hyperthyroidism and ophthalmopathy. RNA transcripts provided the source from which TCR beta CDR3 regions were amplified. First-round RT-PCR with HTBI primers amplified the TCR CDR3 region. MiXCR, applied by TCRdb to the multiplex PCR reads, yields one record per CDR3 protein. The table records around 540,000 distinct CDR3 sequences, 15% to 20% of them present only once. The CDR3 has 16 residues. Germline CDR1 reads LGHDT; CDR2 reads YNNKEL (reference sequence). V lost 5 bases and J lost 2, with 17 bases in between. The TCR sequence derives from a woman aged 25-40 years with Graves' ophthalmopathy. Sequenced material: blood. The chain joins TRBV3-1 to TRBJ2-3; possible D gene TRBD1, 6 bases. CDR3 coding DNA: TGTGCCAGCAGCGCCGACCGGGGACAATCCACAGATACGCAGTATTTT. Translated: CASSADRGQSTDTQYF.